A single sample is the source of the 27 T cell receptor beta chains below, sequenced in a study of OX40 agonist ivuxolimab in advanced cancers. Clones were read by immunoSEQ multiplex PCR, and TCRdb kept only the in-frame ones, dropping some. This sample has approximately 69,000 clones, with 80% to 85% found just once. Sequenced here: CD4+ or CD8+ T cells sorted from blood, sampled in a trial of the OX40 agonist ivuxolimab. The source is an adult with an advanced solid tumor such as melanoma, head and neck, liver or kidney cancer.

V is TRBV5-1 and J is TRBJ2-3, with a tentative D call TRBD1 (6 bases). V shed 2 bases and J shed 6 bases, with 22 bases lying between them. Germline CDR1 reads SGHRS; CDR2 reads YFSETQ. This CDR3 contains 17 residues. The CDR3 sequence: CASSFQGTPWELDTQYF. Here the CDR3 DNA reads TGCGCCAGCAGCTTCCAAGGGACACCCTGGGAGCTTGATACGCAGTATTTT.

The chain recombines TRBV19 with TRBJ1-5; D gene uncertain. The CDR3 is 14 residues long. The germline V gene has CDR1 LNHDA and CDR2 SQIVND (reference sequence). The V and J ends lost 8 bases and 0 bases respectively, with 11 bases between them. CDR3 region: CASGEVYSNQPQHF. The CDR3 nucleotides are TGTGCCAGTGGTGAGGTCTATAGCAATCAGCCCCAGCATTTT.

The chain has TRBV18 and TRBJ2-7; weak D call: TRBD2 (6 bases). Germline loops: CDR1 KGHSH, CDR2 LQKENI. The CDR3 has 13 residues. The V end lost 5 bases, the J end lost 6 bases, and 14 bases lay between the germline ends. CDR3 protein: CASSALREAEQYF. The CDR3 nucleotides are TGTGCCAGCTCAGCCCTCAGGGAGGCCGAGCAGTACTTC.

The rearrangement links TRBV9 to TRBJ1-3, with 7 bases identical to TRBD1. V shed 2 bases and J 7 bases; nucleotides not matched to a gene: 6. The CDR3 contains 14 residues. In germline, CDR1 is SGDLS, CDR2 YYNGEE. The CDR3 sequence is CASSVYEGANTIYF. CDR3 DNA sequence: TGTGCCAGCAGCGTGTACGAGGGGGCGAACACCATATATTTT.

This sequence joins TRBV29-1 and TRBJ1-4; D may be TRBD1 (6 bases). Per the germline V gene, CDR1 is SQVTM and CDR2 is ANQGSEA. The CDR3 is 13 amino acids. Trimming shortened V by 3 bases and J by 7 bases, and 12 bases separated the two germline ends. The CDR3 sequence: CSVDRGGGEKLFF. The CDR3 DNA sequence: TGCAGCGTTGACAGGGGAGGCGGTGAAAAACTGTTTTTT.

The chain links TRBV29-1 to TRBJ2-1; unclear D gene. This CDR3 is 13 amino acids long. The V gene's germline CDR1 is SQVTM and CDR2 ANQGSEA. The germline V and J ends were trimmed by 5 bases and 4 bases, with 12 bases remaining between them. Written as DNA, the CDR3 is TGCAGCGTTCGTCCCTACCGTTACAATGAGCAGTTCTTC. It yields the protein CSVRPYRYNEQFF.

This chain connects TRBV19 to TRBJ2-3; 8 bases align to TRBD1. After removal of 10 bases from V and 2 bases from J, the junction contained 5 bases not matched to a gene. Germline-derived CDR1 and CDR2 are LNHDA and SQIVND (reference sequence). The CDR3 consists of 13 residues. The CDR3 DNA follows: TGTGCCACCATGGGACAGGCCACAGATACGCAGTATTTT. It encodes CATMGQATDTQYF.

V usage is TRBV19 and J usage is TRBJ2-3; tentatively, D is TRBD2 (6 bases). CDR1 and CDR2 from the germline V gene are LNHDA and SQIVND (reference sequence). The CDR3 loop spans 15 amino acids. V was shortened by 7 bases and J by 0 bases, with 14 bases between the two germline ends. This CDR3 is CASTPRGASTDTQYF. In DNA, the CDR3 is TGTGCCAGTACCCCTCGCGGGGCTAGCACAGATACGCAGTATTTT.

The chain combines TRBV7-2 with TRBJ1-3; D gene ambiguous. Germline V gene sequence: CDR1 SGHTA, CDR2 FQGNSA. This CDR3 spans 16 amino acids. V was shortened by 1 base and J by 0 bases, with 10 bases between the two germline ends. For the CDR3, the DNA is TGTGCCAGCAGCTTAGATAACGGACCCTCTGGAAACACCATATATTTT. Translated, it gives CASSLDNGPSGNTIYF. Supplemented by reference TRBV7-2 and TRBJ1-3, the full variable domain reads GAGVSQSPSNKVTEKGKDVELRCDPISGHTALYWYRQSLGQGLEFLIYFQGNSAPDKSGLPSDRFSAERTGGSVSTLTIQRTQQEDSAVYLCASSLDNGPSGNTIYFGEGSWLTVV.

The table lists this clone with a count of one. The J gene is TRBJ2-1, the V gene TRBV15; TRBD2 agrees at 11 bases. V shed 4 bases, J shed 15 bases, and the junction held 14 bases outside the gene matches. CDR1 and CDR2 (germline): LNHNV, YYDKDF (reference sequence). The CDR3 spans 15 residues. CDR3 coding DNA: TGTGCCACCAGCACCCTAGCGGGAGGATCCGGCGGGTTGTTCTTC. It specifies CATSTLAGGSGGLFF.

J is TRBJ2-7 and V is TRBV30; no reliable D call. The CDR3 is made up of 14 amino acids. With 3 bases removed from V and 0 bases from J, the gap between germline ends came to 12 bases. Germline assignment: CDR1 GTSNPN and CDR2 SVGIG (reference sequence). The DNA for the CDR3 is TGTGCCTGGAGCGTGGGCTGGAGCTCCTACGAGCAGTACTTC. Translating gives CAWSVGWSSYEQYF.

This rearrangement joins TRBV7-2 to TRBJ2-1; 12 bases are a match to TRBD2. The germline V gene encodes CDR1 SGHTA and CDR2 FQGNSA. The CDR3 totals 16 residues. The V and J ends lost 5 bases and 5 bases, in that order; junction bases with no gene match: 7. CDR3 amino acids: CASSPGLAGFDNEQFF. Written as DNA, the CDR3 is TGTGCCAGCAGCCCCGGACTAGCGGGGTTCGACAATGAGCAGTTCTTC.

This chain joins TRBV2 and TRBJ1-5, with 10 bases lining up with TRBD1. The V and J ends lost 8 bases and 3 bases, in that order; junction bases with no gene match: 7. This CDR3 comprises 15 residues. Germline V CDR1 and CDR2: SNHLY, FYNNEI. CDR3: CASWSGTGDNQPQHF. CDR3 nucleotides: TGTGCCAGCTGGTCCGGGACAGGGGACAATCAGCCCCAGCATTTT. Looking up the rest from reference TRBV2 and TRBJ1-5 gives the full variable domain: EPEVTQTPSHQVTQMGQEVILRCVPISNHLYFYWYRQILGQKVEFLVSFYNNEISEKSEIFDDQFSVERPDGSNFTLKIRSTKLEDSAMYFCASWSGTGDNQPQHFGDGTRLSIL.

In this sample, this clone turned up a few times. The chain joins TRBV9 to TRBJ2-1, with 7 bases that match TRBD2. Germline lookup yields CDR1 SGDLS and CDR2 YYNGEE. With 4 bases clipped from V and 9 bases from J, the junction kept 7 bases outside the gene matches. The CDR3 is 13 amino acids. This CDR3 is CASSPLRGSEQFF. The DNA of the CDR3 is TGTGCCAGCAGCCCTTTGCGGGGGAGTGAGCAGTTCTTC.

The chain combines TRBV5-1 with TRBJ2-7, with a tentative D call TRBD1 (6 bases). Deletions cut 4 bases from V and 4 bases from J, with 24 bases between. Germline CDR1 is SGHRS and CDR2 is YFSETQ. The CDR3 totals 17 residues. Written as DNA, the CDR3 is TGCGCCAGCAGCCCAGGACAGAAATCCAATATAAATTACGAGCAGTACTTC. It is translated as CASSPGQKSNINYEQYF.

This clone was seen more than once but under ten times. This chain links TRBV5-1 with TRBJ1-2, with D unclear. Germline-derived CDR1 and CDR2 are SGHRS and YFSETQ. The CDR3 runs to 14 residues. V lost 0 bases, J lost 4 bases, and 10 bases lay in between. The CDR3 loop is CASSLGGVLYGYTF. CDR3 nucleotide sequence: TGCGCCAGCAGCTTGGGTGGGGTTCTCTATGGCTACACCTTC.

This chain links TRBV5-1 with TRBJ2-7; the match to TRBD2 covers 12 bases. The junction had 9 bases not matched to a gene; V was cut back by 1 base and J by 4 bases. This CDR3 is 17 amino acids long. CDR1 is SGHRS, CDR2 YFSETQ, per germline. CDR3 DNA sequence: TGCGCCAGCAGCTTGTTGGCTAGCGGGAGGGCCCCTTACGAGCAGTACTTC. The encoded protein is CASSLLASGRAPYEQYF.

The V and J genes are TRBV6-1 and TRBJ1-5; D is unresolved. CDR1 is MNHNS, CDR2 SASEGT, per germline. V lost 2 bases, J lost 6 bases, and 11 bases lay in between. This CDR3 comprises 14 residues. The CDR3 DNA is TGTGCCAGCAGTGAATCCTTTGGACGTCAGCCCCAGCATTTT. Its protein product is CASSESFGRQPQHF.

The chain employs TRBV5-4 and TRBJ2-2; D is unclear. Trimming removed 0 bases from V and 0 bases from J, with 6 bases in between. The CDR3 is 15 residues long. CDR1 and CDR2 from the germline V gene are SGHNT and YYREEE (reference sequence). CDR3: CASSLVRANTGELFF. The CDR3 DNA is TGTGCCAGCAGCTTGGTTCGGGCGAACACCGGGGAGCTGTTTTTT.

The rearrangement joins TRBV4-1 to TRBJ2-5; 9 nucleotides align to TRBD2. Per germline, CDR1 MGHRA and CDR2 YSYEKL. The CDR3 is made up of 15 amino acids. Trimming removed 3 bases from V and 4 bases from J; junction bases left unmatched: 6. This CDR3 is CASSQVLAGRETQYF. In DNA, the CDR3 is TGCGCCAGCAGCCAGGTTCTAGCGGGGCGAGAGACCCAGTACTTC.

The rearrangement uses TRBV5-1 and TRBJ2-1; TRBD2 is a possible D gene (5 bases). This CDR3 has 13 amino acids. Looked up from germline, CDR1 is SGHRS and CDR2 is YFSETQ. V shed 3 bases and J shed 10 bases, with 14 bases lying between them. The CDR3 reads CASSSNKLGEQFF. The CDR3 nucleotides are TGCGCCAGCAGCTCCAACAAACTAGGAGAGCAGTTCTTC.

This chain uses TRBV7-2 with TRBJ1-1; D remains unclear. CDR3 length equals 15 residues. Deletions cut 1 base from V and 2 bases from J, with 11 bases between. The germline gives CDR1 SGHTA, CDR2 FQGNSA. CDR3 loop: CASSLGGTTNTEAFF. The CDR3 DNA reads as TGTGCCAGCAGCTTAGGCGGAACAACCAACACTGAAGCTTTCTTT.

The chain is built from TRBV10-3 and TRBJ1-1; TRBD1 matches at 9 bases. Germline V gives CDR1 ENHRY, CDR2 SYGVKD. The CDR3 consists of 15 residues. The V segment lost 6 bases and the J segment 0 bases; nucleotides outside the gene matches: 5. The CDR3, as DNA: TGTGCCATCAGGGCAGACAGGGGGTTGAACACTGAAGCTTTCTTT. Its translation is CAIRADRGLNTEAFF.

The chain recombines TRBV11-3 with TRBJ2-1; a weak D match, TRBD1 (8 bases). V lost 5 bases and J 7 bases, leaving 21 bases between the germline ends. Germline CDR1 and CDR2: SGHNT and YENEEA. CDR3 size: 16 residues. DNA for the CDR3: TGTGCCAGCAGCCGCCCCGGACAGGGAGGGGGGAATGAGCAGTTCTTC. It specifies CASSRPGQGGGNEQFF.

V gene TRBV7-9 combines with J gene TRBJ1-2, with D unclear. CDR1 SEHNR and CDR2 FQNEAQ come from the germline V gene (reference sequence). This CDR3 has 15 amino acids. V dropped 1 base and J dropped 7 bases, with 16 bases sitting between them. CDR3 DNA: TGTGCCAGCAGCTTAGGTAACACCGGTTGGCGTGGCTACACCTTC. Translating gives CASSLGNTGWRGYTF.

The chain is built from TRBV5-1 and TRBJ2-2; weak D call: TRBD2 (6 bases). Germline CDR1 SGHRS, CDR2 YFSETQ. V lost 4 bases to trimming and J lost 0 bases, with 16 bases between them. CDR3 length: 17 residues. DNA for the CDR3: TGCGCCAGCAGCCCCACCGGGACTGCCCCGAACACCGGGGAGCTGTTTTTT. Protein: CASSPTGTAPNTGELFF.

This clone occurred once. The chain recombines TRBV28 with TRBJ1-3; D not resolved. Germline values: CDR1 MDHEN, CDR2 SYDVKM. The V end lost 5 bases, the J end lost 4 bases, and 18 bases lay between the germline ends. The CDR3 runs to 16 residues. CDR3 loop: CASSAGPERGGNTIYF. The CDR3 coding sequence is TGTGCCAGCAGTGCCGGACCGGAGAGAGGCGGAAACACCATATATTTT.